The 32 T cell receptor beta chains in this list originate from one sample, sequenced in a study of cytomegalovirus exposure and HLA in healthy donors. The primer mix had 60 Vbeta and 13 Jbeta primers. Produced via immunoSEQ multiplex PCR; TCRdb's table is partial and in-frame only. The table shows about 180,000 clones, with 76% occurring only once. The sample comprised PBMCs. The receptors were gathered from a woman in her twenties or thirties in good health and CMV-seropositive.

The CDR3: CASSQGGHPPYEQYF. CDR3 sequence (DNA): TGCGCCAGCAGCCAAGGCGGACATCCGCCCTACGAGCAGTACTTC. This chain uses TRBV4-3 with TRBJ2-7; D is possibly TRBD1 (5 bases). The CDR3 is 15 amino acids. Germline CDR1 is LGHNA and CDR2 is YSLEER. V was cut by 1 base and J by 2 bases, with 12 bases left in between.

In DNA, the CDR3 is TGTGCCAGCAGCGCCCCGGACAGGTGGGGAGAGCAGTTCTTC. Amino acids: CASSAPDRWGEQFF. The chain links TRBV13 to TRBJ2-1; 7 nucleotides match TRBD1. The germline gives CDR1 PRHDT, CDR2 FYEKMQ (reference sequence). This CDR3 is 14 amino acids long. The V and J ends lost 5 bases and 10 bases, in that order; junction bases with no gene match: 11.

The J gene is TRBJ2-1, the V gene TRBV4-2; tentative D call: TRBD2 (5 bases). V was pared by 1 base and J by 3 bases, with 16 bases between. Germline V CDR1 and CDR2: LGHNA, YNFKEQ. This CDR3 spans 17 amino acids. CDR3 sequence: CASSQGSSTGYYNEQFF. In DNA form, the CDR3 reads TGTGCCAGCAGCCAAGGGTCTAGCACCGGTTACTACAATGAGCAGTTCTTC.

Regarding this clone: An end of the junction does not agree with germline; a read error may underlie this. The rearrangement links TRBV5-1 to TRBJ2-6, with D perhaps TRBD1 (5 bases). There are 15 residues in the CDR3. The germline CDR1 and CDR2 sequences are SGHRS and YFSETQ. The CDR3 sequence: CASSLGGAGANVLIF. In nucleotides, the CDR3 is TGCGCCAGCAGCTTGGGGGGCGCTGGGGCCAACGTCCTGATTTTC.

V gene TRBV4-2 combines with J gene TRBJ2-7, with 10 positions matching TRBD2. Germline CDR1 is LGHNA and CDR2 is YNFKEQ. This CDR3 comprises 19 residues. The V segment lost 0 bases and the J segment 0 bases; nucleotides outside the gene matches: 11. CDR3 bases: TGTGCCAGCAGCCAAGATCCGAGGACTAGCGGCACTTTCTCCTACGAGCAGTACTTC. It encodes CASSQDPRTSGTFSYEQYF.

This chain uses TRBV7-9 with TRBJ2-7; D perhaps matches TRBD1 (6 bases). The CDR3 totals 12 residues. Trimming shortened V by 5 bases and J by 5 bases, and 10 bases separated the two germline ends. Per the germline V gene, CDR1 is SEHNR and CDR2 is FQNEAQ (reference sequence). In DNA, the CDR3 is TGTGCCAGCAGCACGAACAGGGACGAGCAGTACTTC. Its translation: CASSTNRDEQYF.

V is TRBV25-1 and J is TRBJ1-4; TRBD1 agrees at 9 bases. This CDR3 contains 16 residues. Germline CDR1 reads MGHDK; CDR2 reads SYGVNS. V shed 3 bases, J shed 6 bases, and the junction held 8 bases outside the gene matches. The CDR3 here is CASSESPQGAYEKLFF. The CDR3 nucleotides read TGTGCCAGCAGTGAGAGTCCACAGGGGGCTTATGAAAAACTGTTTTTT.

This clone was picked up a small number of times. The V call is TRBV7-6, the J call TRBJ1-6; D unclear. Germline V gives CDR1 SGHVS, CDR2 FNYEAQ. Trimming stripped 1 base from V and 7 bases from J, with 14 bases between. This CDR3 region has 16 residues. In DNA form, the CDR3 reads TGTGCCAGCAGCTTAGAGCGGGCAGGAACCAATTCACCCCTCCACTTT. As protein: CASSLERAGTNSPLHF.

The chain links TRBV11-3 to TRBJ2-5; TRBD2 aligns across 10 bases. The germline V gene has CDR1 SGHNT and CDR2 YENEEA. The CDR3 consists of 20 residues. Trimming took 3 bases from V and 3 from J; bases not matched to a gene: 19. CDR3 sequence: CASSFRRTSSGGRGEETQYF. The CDR3 bases are TGTGCCAGCAGCTTCCGTAGAACCTCTAGCGGGGGAAGGGGGGAAGAGACCCAGTACTTC.

DNA for the CDR3: TGTGCCAGCAGCGTAGCGGGAGCGGGGGGGGATACGCAGTATTTT. Its protein is CASSVAGAGGDTQYF. The V and J genes are TRBV9 and TRBJ2-3; 10 bases agree with TRBD2. The CDR3 runs 15 residues. V trimming: 0 bases; J trimming: 6 bases; junction bases outside the gene matches: 4. Germline loops: CDR1 SGDLS, CDR2 YYNGEE.

In DNA, the CDR3 is TGTGCCAGCAGCTTGGCTGTATTTGGCTACACCTTC. It yields the protein CASSLAVFGYTF. The J gene is TRBJ1-2, the V gene TRBV5-6, with D hard to call. Trimming left V 0 bases short and J 7 bases short, with 7 bases between. This CDR3 contains 12 residues. Germline V CDR1 and CDR2: SGHDT, YYEEEE.

CDR3 coding DNA: TGCGCCAGCAGCCCTTGGGAGGGTCACACTGAAGCTTTCTTT. It is translated as CASSPWEGHTEAFF. The chain is built from TRBV4-3 and TRBJ1-1; the D is unclear. The germline gives CDR1 LGHNA, CDR2 YSLEER. This CDR3 region has 14 residues. V shed 4 bases and J shed 3 bases, with 12 bases lying between them.

The chain is built from TRBV7-9 and TRBJ1-1, with D perhaps matching TRBD1 (6 bases). The V end lost 5 bases, the J end lost 7 bases, and 20 bases lay between the germline ends. This CDR3 contains 15 residues. CDR1 is SEHNR, CDR2 FQNEAQ, per germline (reference sequence). The CDR3 nucleotides read TGTGCCAGCAGCCCGTCCGGGACATCTCGCCTTGAAGCTTTCTTT. It encodes CASSPSGTSRLEAFF.

This rearrangement joins TRBV30 to TRBJ2-7, with 9 bases aligning to TRBD1. Losses at the gene ends were 4 bases for V and 6 bases for J; bases not matched to a gene: 13. Germline CDR1 reads GTSNPN; CDR2 reads SVGIG (reference sequence). The CDR3 consists of 15 residues. The CDR3 is CAWTSIRDREFEQYF. DNA of the CDR3: TGTGCCTGGACCTCCATCCGGGACAGGGAGTTCGAGCAGTACTTC.

In this sample, this clone turned up once. The rearrangement uses TRBV21-1 and TRBJ2-3; the table's D call, TRBD1, has no DNA check behind it. TRBV21-1 is a pseudogene. The CDR3 extends over 16 amino acids. CDR3 DNA sequence: TGTGCCAGCAGCAAAGCGCACAGGACAAACACAGATACGCAGTATTTT. Residues: CASSKAHRTNTDTQYF.

This clone has only a few counts. V usage is TRBV4-3 and J usage is TRBJ1-4, with D perhaps matching TRBD1 (5 bases). Trimming left V 4 bases short and J 0 bases short, with 6 bases between. The length of the CDR3 is 14 residues. From germline, CDR1 is LGHNA and CDR2 YSLEER. CDR3 in amino acids: CASSPTATNEKLFF. CDR3 coding DNA: TGCGCCAGCAGCCCGACAGCAACTAATGAAAAACTGTTTTTT.

This chain connects TRBV28 to TRBJ1-3; D not resolved. The germline CDR1 and CDR2 sequences are MDHEN and SYDVKM. The CDR3 loop spans 14 amino acids. V was pared by 8 bases and J by 4 bases, with 15 bases between. Written as DNA, the CDR3 is TGTGCCAGCGGCCAAACGGGTGGAGGAAACACCATATATTTT. It is translated as CASGQTGGGNTIYF.

CDR3 DNA sequence: TGCGCCAGCAGCCAAGCCGGAGCGGGGACCGGGGAGCTGTTTTTT. Amino acids: CASSQAGAGTGELFF. This sequence joins TRBV4-3 and TRBJ2-2, with 7 bases identical to TRBD2. Unmatched junction bases numbered 4, after V lost 1 base and J lost 5 bases. The CDR3 covers 15 residues. Germline values: CDR1 LGHNA, CDR2 YSLEER.

This sequence joins TRBV4-3 and TRBJ1-6; the D gene is possibly TRBD1 (5 bases). V was pared by 0 bases and J by 7 bases, with 13 bases between. CDR1 and CDR2 (germline): LGHNA, YSLEER. This CDR3 comprises 16 residues. In DNA, the CDR3 is TGCGCCAGCAGCCAAGATGCCGGGGGTCGGAATTCACCCCTCCACTTT. Its protein product is CASSQDAGGRNSPLHF.

This clone was seen a few times. The chain recombines TRBV28 with TRBJ1-5; D gene ambiguous. Germline V gene sequence: CDR1 MDHEN, CDR2 SYDVKM. The CDR3 loop spans 17 amino acids. The ends were cut back, 3 bases at V and 6 bases at J, with 21 bases in the middle. CDR3 bases: TGTGCCAGCAGTTTGCGAGGGTTCAAGGTGGTGGTTCAGCCCCAGCATTTT. Its protein product is CASSLRGFKVVVQPQHF.

The CDR3 sequence is CASNIPPSYEQYF. CDR3 bases: TGTGCCAGCAACATCCCTCCATCTTACGAGCAGTACTTC. The chain combines TRBV2 with TRBJ2-7, with no clear D. This CDR3 has 13 amino acids. Germline CDR1 SNHLY, CDR2 FYNNEI. V lost 7 bases and J 4 bases, leaving 14 bases between the germline ends. Complete variable domain (other parts from reference TRBV2 and TRBJ2-7): EPEVTQTPSHQVTQMGQEVILRCVPISNHLYFYWYRQILGQKVEFLVSFYNNEISEKSEIFDDQFSVERPDGSNFTLKIRSTKLEDSAMYFCASNIPPSYEQYFGPGTRLTVT.

This clone has only a few counts. The gene calls are TRBV6-4 and TRBJ2-2; a possible D gene is TRBD2 (6 bases). Germline V gene data show CDR1 as MRHNA and CDR2 as SNTAGT. V was shortened by 2 bases and J by 0 bases, with 7 bases between the two germline ends. The CDR3 is made up of 15 amino acids. The CDR3 loop reads CASSDTGANTGELFF. The CDR3 bases are TGTGCCAGCAGTGACACGGGGGCGAACACCGGGGAGCTGTTTTTT.

The CDR3 region has the DNA TGTGCCAGCTCCCGCGAGAGGAGGGAAGCTACACCCCTCCACTTT. Its translation: CASSRERREATPLHF. The chain employs TRBV18 and TRBJ1-6; D uncertain. Trimming took off 6 bases at V and 11 bases at J, with 20 bases between the two ends. The CDR3 consists of 15 residues. Germline CDR1 reads KGHSH; CDR2 reads LQKENI. The full variable domain, with the rest looked up from reference TRBV18 and TRBJ1-6, is NAGVMQNPRHLVRRRGQEARLRCSPMKGHSHVYWYRQLPEEGLKFMVYLQKENIIDESGMPKERFSAEFPKEGPSILRIQQVVRGDSAAYFCASSRERREATPLHFGNGTRLTVT.

CDR3 region: CASSLAPSGGAIEQYF. DNA for the CDR3: TGTGCCAGCAGCTTGGCCCCTAGCGGGGGGGCTATCGAGCAGTACTTC. The chain links TRBV5-5 to TRBJ2-7, with 12 bases lining up with TRBD2. Trimming cost V 0 bases and J 6 bases; bases outside gene matches: 7. The CDR3 has 16 amino acids. Germline V gives CDR1 SGHKS, CDR2 YYEKEE (reference sequence).

The V gene is TRBV27, the J gene TRBJ2-2, with TRBD2 identical over 10 bases. With V trimmed by 2 bases and J by 4 bases, 1 base remained unmatched. The CDR3 spans 15 residues. Germline V gene lookup returns CDR1 MNHEY and CDR2 SMNVEV (reference sequence). CDR3 sequence reads: CASSLLAGATGELFF. DNA for the CDR3: TGTGCCAGCAGTTTACTAGCGGGGGCCACCGGGGAGCTGTTTTTT.

The chain recombines TRBV4-3 with TRBJ2-3; 7 bases line up with TRBD2. V shed 0 bases, J shed 0 bases, and the junction held 6 bases outside the gene matches. Germline CDR1 is LGHNA and CDR2 is YSLEER. This CDR3 comprises 17 residues. CDR3: CASSQDPRGVSTDTQYF. CDR3 nucleotide sequence: TGCGCCAGCAGCCAAGATCCACGGGGGGTTAGCACAGATACGCAGTATTTT.

There are a few counts of this clone. The chain has TRBV7-2 and TRBJ1-5; D may be TRBD1 (6 bases). Germline CDR1 SGHTA, CDR2 FQGNSA. V lost 5 bases and J 7 bases, leaving 12 bases between the germline ends. This CDR3 is built from 13 residues. This CDR3 is CASSLYRAQPQHF. The CDR3 DNA sequence: TGTGCCAGCAGCCTCTACAGGGCGCAGCCCCAGCATTTT. The variable domain in full, completed from reference TRBV7-2 and TRBJ1-5, reads GAGVSQSPSNKVTEKGKDVELRCDPISGHTALYWYRQSLGQGLEFLIYFQGNSAPDKSGLPSDRFSAERTGGSVSTLTIQRTQQEDSAVYLCASSLYRAQPQHFGDGTRLSIL.

The chain carries TRBV7-9 and TRBJ2-3; 11 nucleotides agree with TRBD2. Germline CDR1 is SEHNR and CDR2 is FQNEAQ (reference sequence). The ends lost 3 bases at V and 5 bases at J; junction bases unmatched: 4. The CDR3 extends over 15 amino acids. The CDR3 DNA reads TGTGCCAGCAGCTTCCTAGCGGGGGGTCGAGATACGCAGTATTTT. Translated: CASSFLAGGRDTQYF.

This clone was observed once. The chain has TRBV28 and TRBJ1-3; 8 bases agree with TRBD1. CDR3 length: 14 amino acids. Germline CDR1 MDHEN, CDR2 SYDVKM. Unmatched junction bases numbered 3, after V lost 8 bases and J lost 0 bases. As DNA, the CDR3 is TGTGCCAGCGGACAGGGCAACTCTGGAAACACCATATATTTT. Residues: CASGQGNSGNTIYF.

This CDR3 is CASSLAAGTATDTQYF. CDR3 sequence (DNA): TGTGCCAGCAGCTTAGCCGCCGGGACAGCTACAGATACGCAGTATTTT. The chain couples TRBV7-2 to TRBJ2-3; 7 bases align to TRBD1. The length of the CDR3 is 16 residues. V lost 0 bases, J lost 3 bases, and 6 bases stayed unmatched. Germline V gene sequence: CDR1 SGHTA, CDR2 FQGNSA.

The chain uses TRBV10-3 and TRBJ2-2, with a weak D call TRBD1 (5 bases). Germline CDR1 is ENHRY and CDR2 is SYGVKD. The CDR3 has 15 residues. V lost 7 bases and J 5 bases, leaving 17 bases between the germline ends. CDR3 in DNA: TGTGCCATCACTGACGTCCAGGGTGGAACCGGGGAGCTGTTTTTT. It codes for CAITDVQGGTGELFF.

This chain connects TRBV5-1 to TRBJ2-7, with D unclear. Looked up from germline, CDR1 is SGHRS and CDR2 is YFSETQ. The CDR3 extends over 18 amino acids. The V end was cut by 6 bases, the J end by 5 bases, with 30 bases between. CDR3 residues: CASILNTPRRPRSHEQYF. The CDR3 DNA reads as TGCGCCAGCATCTTAAACACGCCTCGACGGCCGAGGTCCCACGAGCAGTACTTC. The whole variable domain, remainder taken from reference TRBV5-1 and TRBJ2-7, is KAGVTQTPRYLIKTRGQQVTLSCSPISGHRSVSWYQQTPGQGLQFLFEYFSETQRNKGNFPGRFSGRQFSNSRSEMNVSTLELGDSALYLCASILNTPRRPRSHEQYFGPGTRLTVT.